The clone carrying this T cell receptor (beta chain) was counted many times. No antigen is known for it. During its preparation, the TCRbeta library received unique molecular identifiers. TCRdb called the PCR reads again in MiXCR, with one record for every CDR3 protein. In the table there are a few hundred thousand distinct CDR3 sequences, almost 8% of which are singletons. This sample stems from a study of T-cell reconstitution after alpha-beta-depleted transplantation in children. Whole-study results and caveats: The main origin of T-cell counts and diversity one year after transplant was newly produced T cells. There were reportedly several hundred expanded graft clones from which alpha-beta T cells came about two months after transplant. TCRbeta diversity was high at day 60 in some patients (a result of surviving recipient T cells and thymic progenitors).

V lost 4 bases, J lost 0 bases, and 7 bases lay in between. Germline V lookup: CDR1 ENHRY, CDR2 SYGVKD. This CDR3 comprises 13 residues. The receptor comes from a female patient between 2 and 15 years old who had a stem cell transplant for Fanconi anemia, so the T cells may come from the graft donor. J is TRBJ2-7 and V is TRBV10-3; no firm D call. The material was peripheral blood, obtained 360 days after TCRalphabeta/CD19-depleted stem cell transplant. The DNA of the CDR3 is TGTGCCATCAGTGCGGACCGCTCCTACGAGCAGTACTTC. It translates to CAISADRSYEQYF.